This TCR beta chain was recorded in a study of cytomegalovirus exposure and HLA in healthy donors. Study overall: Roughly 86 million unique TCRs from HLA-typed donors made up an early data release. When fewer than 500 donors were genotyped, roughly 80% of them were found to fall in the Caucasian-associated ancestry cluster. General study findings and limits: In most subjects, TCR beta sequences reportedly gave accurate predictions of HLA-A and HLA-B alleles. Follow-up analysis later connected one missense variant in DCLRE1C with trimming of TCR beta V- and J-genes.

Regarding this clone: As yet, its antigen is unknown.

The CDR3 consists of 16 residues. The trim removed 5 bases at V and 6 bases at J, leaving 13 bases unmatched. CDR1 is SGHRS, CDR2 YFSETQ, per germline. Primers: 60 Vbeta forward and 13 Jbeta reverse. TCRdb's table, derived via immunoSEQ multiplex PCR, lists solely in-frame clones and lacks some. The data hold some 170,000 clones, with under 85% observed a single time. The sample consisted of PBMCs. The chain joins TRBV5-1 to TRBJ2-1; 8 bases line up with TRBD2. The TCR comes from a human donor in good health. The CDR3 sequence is CASSRDGGGLGNEQFF. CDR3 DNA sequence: TGCGCCAGCAGTAGGGACGGGGGGGGGTTGGGCAATGAGCAGTTCTTC. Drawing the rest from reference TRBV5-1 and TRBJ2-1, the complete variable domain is KAGVTQTPRYLIKTRGQQVTLSCSPISGHRSVSWYQQTPGQGLQFLFEYFSETQRNKGNFPGRFSGRQFSNSRSEMNVSTLELGDSALYLCASSRDGGGLGNEQFFGPGTRLTVL.